There are a few counts of the clone carrying this T cell receptor beta chain. Its antigen is as yet unknown. With 60 Vbeta and 13 Jbeta primers, the PCR was carried out. Only in-frame clones appear in the TCRdb table, and some are missing; sequencing was by immunoSEQ multiplex PCR. The sample shows more than 95,000 clones, over 9.5% of them seen only once. These data originate in a study of cytomegalovirus exposure and HLA in healthy donors. As for the study in general: HLA-typed donors were the source of 83 million or so unique TCRs, which an early data release held.

Germline lookup yields CDR1 MDHEN and CDR2 SYDVKM. Trimming took off 3 bases at V and 4 bases at J, with 21 bases between the two ends. CDR3 length equals 17 residues. The study's findings and limits: Several V segments, TRBV6-2 and TRBV6-3 among them, could not be told apart and were dropped. The study carried out a later analysis of TCR beta sequences. It associated 15,000 to 20,000 of them with specific HLA alleles at a false discovery rate of 0.05.

The receptor was derived from a woman under 30 in good health and CMV-seropositive. The genes are TRBV28 and TRBJ2-5, with D maybe TRBD2 (5 bases). The sequencing sample was made of PBMCs. As DNA, the CDR3 is TGTGCCAGCAGTTTGGGTGTTGGATCTCAAGGGAGAGAGACCCAGTACTTC. Amino acids: CASSLGVGSQGRETQYF.